The 3 T cell receptor beta chains below all came from one sample that was sequenced in a study of T-cell reconstitution after alpha-beta-depleted transplantation in children. A library of TCRbeta sequences, prepared with unique molecular identifiers, was generated. In TCRdb, the PCR reads were re-called with MiXCR into one record per CDR3 protein. The table has 440,000 or so distinct CDR3 sequences, approximately 42% seen once. The sequencing used PBMCs, collected before TCRalphabeta/CD19-depleted stem cell transplant. Source of these receptors: a girl aged 2-9 years with aplastic anemia, due to receive a stem cell transplant.

The rearrangement uses TRBV10-3 and TRBJ2-7, with D possibly being TRBD1 (5 bases). The CDR3 has 16 amino acids. Trimming stripped 0 bases from V and 2 bases from J, with 14 bases between. CDR1 ENHRY and CDR2 SYGVKD come from the germline V gene. The CDR3 coding sequence is TGTGCCATCAGTGAGTCTACAGGCGCCAAGGCCTACGAGCAGTACTTC. It is translated as CAISESTGAKAYEQYF.

The V and J genes are TRBV28 and TRBJ1-5; D not resolved. This CDR3 has 15 amino acids. CDR1 is MDHEN, CDR2 SYDVKM, per germline. Trimming removed 5 bases from V and 3 bases from J, with 14 bases in between. The CDR3 loop reads CASSPKGPINQPQHF. Written as DNA, the CDR3 is TGTGCCAGCAGTCCTAAGGGCCCAATCAATCAGCCCCAGCATTTT.

Comment on this clonotype: Relative to the germline gene, one junction end is altered; a read error may explain this. The V gene is TRBV28, the J gene TRBJ2-2, with 7 bases fitting TRBD1. This CDR3 spans 15 amino acids. Per germline, CDR1 MDHEN and CDR2 SYDVKM. CDR3 sequence (DNA): TGTGCCAGCAGTGTGACAGGGTTCGGCACCGGGGAGATGTTTTTT. It translates to CASSVTGFGTGEMFF.